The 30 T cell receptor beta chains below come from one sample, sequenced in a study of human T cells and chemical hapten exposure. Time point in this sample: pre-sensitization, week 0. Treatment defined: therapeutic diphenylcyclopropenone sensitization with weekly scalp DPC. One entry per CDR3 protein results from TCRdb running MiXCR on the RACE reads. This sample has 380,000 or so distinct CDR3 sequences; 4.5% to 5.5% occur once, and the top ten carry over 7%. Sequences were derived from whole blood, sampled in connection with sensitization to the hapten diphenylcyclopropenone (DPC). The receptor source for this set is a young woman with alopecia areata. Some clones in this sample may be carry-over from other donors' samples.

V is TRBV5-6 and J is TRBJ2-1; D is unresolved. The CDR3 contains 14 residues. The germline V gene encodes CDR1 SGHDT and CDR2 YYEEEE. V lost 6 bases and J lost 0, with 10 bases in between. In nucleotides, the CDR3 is TGTGCCAGCACAGGACGGTTCTCCTACAATGAGCAGTTCTTC. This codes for CASTGRFSYNEQFF. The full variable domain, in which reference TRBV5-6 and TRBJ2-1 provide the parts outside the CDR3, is DAGVTQSPTHLIKTRGQQVTLRCSPKSGHDTVSWYQQALGQGPQFIFQYYEEEERQRGNFPDRFSGHQFPNYSSELNVNALLLGDSALYLCASTGRFSYNEQFFGPGTRLTVL.

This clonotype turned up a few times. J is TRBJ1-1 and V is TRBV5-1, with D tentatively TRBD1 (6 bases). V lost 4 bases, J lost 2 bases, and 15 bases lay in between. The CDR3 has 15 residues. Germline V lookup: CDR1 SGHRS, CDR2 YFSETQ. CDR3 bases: TGCGCCAGCAGCCGAACAGGGCAAGCTAACACTGAAGCTTTCTTT. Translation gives CASSRTGQANTEAFF.

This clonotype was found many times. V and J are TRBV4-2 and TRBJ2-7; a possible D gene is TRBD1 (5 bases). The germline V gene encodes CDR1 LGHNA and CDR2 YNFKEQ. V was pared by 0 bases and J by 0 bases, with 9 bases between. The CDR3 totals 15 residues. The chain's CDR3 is CASSQDHDSSYEQYF. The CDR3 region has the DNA TGTGCCAGCAGCCAAGATCACGACAGCTCCTACGAGCAGTACTTC.

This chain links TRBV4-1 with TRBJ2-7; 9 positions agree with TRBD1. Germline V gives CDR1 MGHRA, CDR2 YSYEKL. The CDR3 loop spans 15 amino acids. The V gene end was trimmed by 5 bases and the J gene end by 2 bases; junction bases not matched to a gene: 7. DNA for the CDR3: TGCGCCAGCAGCTACGCCGGGACAGGGACCTACGAGCAGTACTTC. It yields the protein CASSYAGTGTYEQYF.

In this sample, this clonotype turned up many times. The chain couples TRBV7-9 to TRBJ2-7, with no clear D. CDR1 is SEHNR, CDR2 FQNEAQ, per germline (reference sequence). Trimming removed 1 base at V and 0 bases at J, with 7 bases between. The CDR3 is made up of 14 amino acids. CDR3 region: CASSLDMASYEQYF. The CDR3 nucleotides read TGTGCCAGCAGCTTAGATATGGCCTCCTACGAGCAGTACTTC.

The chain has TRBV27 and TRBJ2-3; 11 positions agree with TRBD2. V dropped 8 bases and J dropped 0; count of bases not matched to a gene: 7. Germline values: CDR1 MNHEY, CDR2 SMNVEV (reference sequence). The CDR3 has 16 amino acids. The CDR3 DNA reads TGTGCCAGCCGACTAGCGGGGAGGTCTAGCACAGATACGCAGTATTTT. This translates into CASRLAGRSSTDTQYF.

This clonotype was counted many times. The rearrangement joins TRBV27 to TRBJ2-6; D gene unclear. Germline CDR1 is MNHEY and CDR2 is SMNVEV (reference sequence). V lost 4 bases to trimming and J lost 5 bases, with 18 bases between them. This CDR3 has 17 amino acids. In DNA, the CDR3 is TGTGCCAGCAGTTCTTCAGGTGTCTGGGCTAGGGCCAACGTCCTGACTTTC. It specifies CASSSSGVWARANVLTF.

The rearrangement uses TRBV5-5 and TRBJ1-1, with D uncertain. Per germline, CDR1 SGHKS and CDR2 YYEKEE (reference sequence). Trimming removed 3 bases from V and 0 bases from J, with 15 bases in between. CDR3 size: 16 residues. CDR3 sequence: CASSSRKKTVNTEAFF. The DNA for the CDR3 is TGTGCCAGCAGCTCCAGAAAAAAGACTGTGAACACTGAAGCTTTCTTT.

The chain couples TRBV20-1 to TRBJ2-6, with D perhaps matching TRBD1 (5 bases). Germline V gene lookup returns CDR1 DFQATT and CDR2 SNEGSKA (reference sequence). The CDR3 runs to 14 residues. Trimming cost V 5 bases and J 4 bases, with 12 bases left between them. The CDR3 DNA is TGCAGTGCTTTCAGGGTGGAGGGGGCCAACGTCCTGACTTTC. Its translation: CSAFRVEGANVLTF.

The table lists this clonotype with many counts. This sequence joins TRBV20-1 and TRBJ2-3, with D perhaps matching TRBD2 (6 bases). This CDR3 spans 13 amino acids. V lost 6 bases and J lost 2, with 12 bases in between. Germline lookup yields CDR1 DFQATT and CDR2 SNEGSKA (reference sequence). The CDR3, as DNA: TGCAGTGCGGTCGGACTATACACAGATACGCAGTATTTT. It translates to CSAVGLYTDTQYF.

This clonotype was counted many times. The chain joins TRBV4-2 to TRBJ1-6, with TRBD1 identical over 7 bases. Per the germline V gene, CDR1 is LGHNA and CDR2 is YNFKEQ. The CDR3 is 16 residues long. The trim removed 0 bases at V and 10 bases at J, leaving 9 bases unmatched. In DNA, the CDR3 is TGTGCCAGCAGCCAAGAGGTAGTCAACAGGGGCTCACCCCTCCACTTT. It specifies CASSQEVVNRGSPLHF.

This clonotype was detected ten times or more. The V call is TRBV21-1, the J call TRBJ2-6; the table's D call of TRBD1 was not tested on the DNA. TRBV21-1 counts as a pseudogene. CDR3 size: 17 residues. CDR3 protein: CASSKDRRSPGANVLTF. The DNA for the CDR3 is TGTGCCAGCAGCAAGGACAGGCGGTCCCCTGGGGCCAACGTCCTGACTTTC.

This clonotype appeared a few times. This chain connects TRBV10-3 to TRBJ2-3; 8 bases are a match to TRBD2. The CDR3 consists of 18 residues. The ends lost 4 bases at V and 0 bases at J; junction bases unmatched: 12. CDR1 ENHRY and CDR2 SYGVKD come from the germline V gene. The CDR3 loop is CAISGLAGGVTSTDTQYF. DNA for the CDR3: TGTGCCATCAGTGGCCTGGCGGGGGGCGTCACTAGCACAGATACGCAGTATTTT.

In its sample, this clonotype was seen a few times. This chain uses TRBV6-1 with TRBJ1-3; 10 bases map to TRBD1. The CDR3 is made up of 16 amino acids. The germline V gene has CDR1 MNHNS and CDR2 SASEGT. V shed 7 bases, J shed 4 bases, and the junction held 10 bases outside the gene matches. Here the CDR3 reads CASMDRTGGLGNTIYF. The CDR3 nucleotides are TGTGCCAGCATGGACCGGACAGGGGGTCTCGGAAACACCATATATTTT.

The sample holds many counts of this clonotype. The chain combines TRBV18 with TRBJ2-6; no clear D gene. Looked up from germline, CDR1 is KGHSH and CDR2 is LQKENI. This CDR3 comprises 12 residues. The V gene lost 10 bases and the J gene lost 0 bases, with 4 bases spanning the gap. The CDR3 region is CATASGANVLTF. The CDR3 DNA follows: TGTGCCACCGCCTCTGGGGCCAACGTCCTGACTTTC.

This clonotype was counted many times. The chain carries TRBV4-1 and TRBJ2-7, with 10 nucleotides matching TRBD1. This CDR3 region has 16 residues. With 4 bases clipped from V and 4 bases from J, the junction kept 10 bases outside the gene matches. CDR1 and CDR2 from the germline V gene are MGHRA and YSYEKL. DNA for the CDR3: TGCGCCAGCAGCCCCGTCTACCGGGACAGGGGATACGAGCAGTACTTC. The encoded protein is CASSPVYRDRGYEQYF.

In DNA form, the CDR3 reads TGTGCCAGTAGTATAGGTGGAGGGGGGACCGGGGAGCTGTTTTTT. Residues: CASSIGGGGTGELFF. The V and J genes are TRBV19 and TRBJ2-2; D possibly uses TRBD1 or TRBD2 (6 bases each). V was trimmed by 1 base and J by 5 bases, leaving 11 bases between them. The CDR3 totals 15 residues. In germline, CDR1 is LNHDA, CDR2 SQIVND (reference sequence).

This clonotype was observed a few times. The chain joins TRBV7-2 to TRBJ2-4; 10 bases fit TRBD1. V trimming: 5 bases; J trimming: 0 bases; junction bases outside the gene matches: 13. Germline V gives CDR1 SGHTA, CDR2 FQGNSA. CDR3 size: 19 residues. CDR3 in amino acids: CASSTLRRDRGLAKNIQYF. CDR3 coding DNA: TGTGCCAGCAGCACACTACGGCGGGACAGGGGTCTAGCCAAAAACATTCAGTACTTC.

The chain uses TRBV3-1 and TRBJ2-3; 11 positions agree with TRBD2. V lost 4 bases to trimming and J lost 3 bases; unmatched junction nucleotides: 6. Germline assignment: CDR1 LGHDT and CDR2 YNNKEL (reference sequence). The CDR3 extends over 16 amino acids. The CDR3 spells CASSPNSGGVTDTQYF. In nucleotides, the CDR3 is TGTGCCAGCAGCCCAAATAGCGGGGGGGTGACAGATACGCAGTATTTT.

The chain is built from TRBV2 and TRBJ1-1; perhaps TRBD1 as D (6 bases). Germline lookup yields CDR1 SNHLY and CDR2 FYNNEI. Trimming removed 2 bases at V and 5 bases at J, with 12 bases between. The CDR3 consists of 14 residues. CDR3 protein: CASSEQRGRTEAFF. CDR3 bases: TGTGCCAGCAGTGAACAAAGGGGGAGGACTGAAGCTTTCTTT.

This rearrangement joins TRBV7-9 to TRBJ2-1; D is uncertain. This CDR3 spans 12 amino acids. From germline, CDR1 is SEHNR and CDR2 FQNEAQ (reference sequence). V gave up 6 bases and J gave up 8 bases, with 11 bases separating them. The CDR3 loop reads CASRIPPDEQFF. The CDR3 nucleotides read TGTGCCAGCAGGATCCCGCCAGATGAGCAGTTCTTC. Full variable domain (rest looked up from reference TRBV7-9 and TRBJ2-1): DTGVSQNPRHKITKRGQNVTFRCDPISEHNRLYWYRQTLGQGPEFLTYFQNEAQLEKSRLLSDRFSAERPKGSFSTLEIQRTEQGDSAMYLCASRIPPDEQFFGPGTRLTVL.

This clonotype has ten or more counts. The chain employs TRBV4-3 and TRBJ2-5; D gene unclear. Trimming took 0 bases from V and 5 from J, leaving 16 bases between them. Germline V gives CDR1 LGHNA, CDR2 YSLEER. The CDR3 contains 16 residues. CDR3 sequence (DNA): TGCGCCAGCAGCCAAGACGGTACCGGGTCAGCCGAGACCCAGTACTTC. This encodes CASSQDGTGSAETQYF.

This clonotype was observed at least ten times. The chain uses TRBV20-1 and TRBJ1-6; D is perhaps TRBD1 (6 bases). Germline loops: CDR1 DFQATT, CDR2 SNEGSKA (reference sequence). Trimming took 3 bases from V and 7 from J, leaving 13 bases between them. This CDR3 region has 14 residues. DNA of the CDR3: TGCAGTGCTAGCCACAGGGTAACCAATTCACCCCTCCACTTT. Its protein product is CSASHRVTNSPLHF.

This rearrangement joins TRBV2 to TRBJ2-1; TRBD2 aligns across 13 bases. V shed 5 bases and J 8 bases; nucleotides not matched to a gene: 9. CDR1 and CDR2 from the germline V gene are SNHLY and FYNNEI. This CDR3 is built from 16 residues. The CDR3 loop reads CASSRLAGGPLDEQFF. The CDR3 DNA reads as TGTGCCAGCAGTAGACTAGCGGGGGGTCCTCTAGATGAGCAGTTCTTC.

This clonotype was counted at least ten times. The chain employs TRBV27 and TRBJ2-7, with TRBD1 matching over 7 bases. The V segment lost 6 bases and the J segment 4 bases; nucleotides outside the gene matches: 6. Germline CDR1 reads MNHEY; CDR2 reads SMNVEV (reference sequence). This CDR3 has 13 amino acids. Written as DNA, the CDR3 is TGTGCCAGCAGAAGGGACAGTTGGTACGAGCAGTACTTC. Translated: CASRRDSWYEQYF.

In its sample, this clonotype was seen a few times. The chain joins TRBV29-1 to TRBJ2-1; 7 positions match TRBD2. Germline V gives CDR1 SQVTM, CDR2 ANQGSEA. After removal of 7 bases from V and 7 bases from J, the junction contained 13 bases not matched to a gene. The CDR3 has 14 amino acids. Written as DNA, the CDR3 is TGCAGCGCCAACCTAGCGGCCAAGGTGAATGAGCAGTTCTTC. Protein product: CSANLAAKVNEQFF.

As DNA, the CDR3 is TGTGCCAGCAGCTTAGCTGTCGGGACAGGGAAAGATACGCAGTATTTT. Translating gives CASSLAVGTGKDTQYF. The chain is built from TRBV11-3 and TRBJ2-3; 9 nucleotides line up with TRBD1. Germline V gene lookup returns CDR1 SGHNT and CDR2 YENEEA. The CDR3 has 16 amino acids. V lost 1 base and J lost 5; bases outside the gene matches: 7.

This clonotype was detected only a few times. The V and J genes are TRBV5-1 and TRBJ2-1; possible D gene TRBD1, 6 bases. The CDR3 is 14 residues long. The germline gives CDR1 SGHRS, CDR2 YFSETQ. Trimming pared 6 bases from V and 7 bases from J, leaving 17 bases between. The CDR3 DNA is TGCGCCAGCATCAGGGGACCCACCTCGAATGAGCAGTTCTTC. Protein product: CASIRGPTSNEQFF.

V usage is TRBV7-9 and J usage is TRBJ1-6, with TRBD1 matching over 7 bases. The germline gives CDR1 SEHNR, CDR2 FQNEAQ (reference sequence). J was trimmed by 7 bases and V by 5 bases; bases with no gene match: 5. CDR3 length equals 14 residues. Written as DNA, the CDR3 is TGTGCCAGCAGCGAGGGACAGATGAATTCACCCCTCCACTTT. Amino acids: CASSEGQMNSPLHF.

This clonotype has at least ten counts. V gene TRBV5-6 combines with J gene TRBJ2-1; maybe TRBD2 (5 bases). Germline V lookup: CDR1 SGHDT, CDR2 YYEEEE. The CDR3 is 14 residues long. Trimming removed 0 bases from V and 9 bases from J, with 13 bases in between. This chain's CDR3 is CASSLAGDASEQFF. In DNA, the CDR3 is TGTGCCAGCAGCTTGGCCGGGGATGCAAGTGAGCAGTTCTTC.